This is a list of T cell receptor beta chains from one sample in a study of cytomegalovirus exposure and HLA in healthy donors. Produced via immunoSEQ multiplex PCR; TCRdb's table is partial and in-frame only. Of 200,000 or so clones in the sample, under 90% were seen once. Sequenced material: PBMCs. The origin of the receptors is a boy aged 2-9 years in good health and CMV-seronegative. CDR3s include the opening cysteine and the closing phenylalanine or tryptophan. D genes are given only for firm matches. Size is omitted from some rows. Given values are once, few, many or a class for expanded clones.

TRBV28,-,TRBJ1-2,TRBD1,CASLTGQGNYGYTF,TGTGCCAGTCTGACGGGACAGGGTAACTATGGCTACACCTTC
TRBV7-2,-,TRBJ1-1,-,CASSVGMNTEAFF,TGTGCCAGCAGCGTCGGGATGAACACTGAAGCTTTCTTT
TRBV27,-,TRBJ1-1,TRBD1,CASSLGGQYGTEAFF,TGTGCCAGCAGTTTGGGGGGACAGTACGGCACTGAAGCTTTCTTT
TRBV19,-,TRBJ1-5,-,CASSIRDNNQPQHF,TGTGCCAGTAGTATCCGGGACAACAATCAGCCCCAGCATTTT
TRBV11-3,-,TRBJ2-5,-,CASSLGAGPQETQYF,TGTGCCAGCAGCTTAGGGGCGGGTCCCCAAGAGACCCAGTACTTC
TRBV11-2,-,TRBJ1-1,TRBD1,CASSLAGGWNTEAFF,TGTGCCAGCAGCTTGGCAGGGGGCTGGAACACTGAAGCTTTCTTT
TRBV7-2,-,TRBJ2-3,TRBD2,CASSLAGGGLADTQYF,TGTGCCAGCAGCTTAGCGGGGGGGGGTCTGGCAGATACGCAGTATTTT
TRBV5-5,-,TRBJ1-1,-,CASSPTGGGGKAFF,TGTGCCAGCAGCCCGACGGGAGGCGGAGGAAAAGCTTTCTTT
TRBV6-5,-,TRBJ2-1,-,CASSYSSRVWDEQFF,TGTGCCAGCAGTTACTCTAGCAGGGTATGGGATGAGCAGTTCTTC
TRBV29-1,-,TRBJ1-1,-,CSVEDERRVAFF,TGCAGCGTTGAAGATGAGAGGAGGGTGGCTTTCTTT
TRBV19,few,TRBJ2-1,-,CASAQGWRYNEQFF,TGTGCCAGCGCTCAAGGGTGGAGGTACAATGAGCAGTTCTTC
TRBV5-1,-,TRBJ1-4,-,CASSWGGDDEKLFF,TGCGCCAGCAGCTGGGGGGGGGATGATGAAAAACTGTTTTTT
TRBV5-8,-,TRBJ1-5,TRBD1,CASSSRTGLRSNQPQHF,TGTGCCAGCAGCTCCAGGACAGGACTTCGTAGCAATCAGCCCCAGCATTTT
TRBV30,-,TRBJ1-4,-,CAWGERGKLFF,TGTGCCTGGGGGGAAAGGGGGAAACTGTTTTTT
TRBV30,-,TRBJ1-5,TRBD1,CAWSVTGGENQPQHF,TGTGCCTGGAGTGTCACAGGGGGTGAGAATCAGCCCCAGCATTTT
TRBV30,-,TRBJ1-1,-,CAWSPGHRAFF,TGTGCCTGGAGTCCGGGACACCGAGCTTTCTTT
TRBV12-5,-,TRBJ2-5,-,CASGLVSNGGLWTQYF,TGTGCTAGTGGTTTGGTGTCGAACGGGGGGCTTTGGACCCAGTACTTC
TRBV6-1,-,TRBJ2-7,TRBD1,CASSQTGVAYEQYF,TGTGCCAGCAGCCAGACAGGGGTTGCCTACGAGCAGTACTTC
TRBV5-1,few,TRBJ2-1,-,CASNPLSSVLSSYNEQFF,TGCGCCAGCAACCCTTTGTCTAGCGTACTGAGCTCCTACAATGAGCAGTTCTTC
TRBV2,-,TRBJ1-6,-,CASKAFGGPPLHF,TGTGCCAGCAAGGCTTTTGGAGGGCCACCCCTCCACTTT
TRBV9,-,TRBJ2-1,-,CASSVADRLVLAPYNEQFF,TGTGCCAGCAGCGTAGCTGATAGGCTAGTCCTTGCCCCCTACAATGAGCAGTTCTTC
TRBV7-3,-,TRBJ1-1,-,CASSLNRNTEAFF,TGTGCCAGCAGCTTAAACAGGAACACTGAAGCTTTCTTT
TRBV4-1,-,TRBJ1-1,-,CASSQNTNRGDTEAFF,TGCGCCAGCAGCCAAAATACTAACCGGGGGGACACTGAAGCTTTCTTT
TRBV6-5,-,TRBJ1-3,-,CASISPGVGNTIYF,TGTGCCAGCATCAGCCCAGGGGTAGGAAACACCATATATTTT
TRBV27,-,TRBJ2-7,TRBD1,CASKKTGGSSYEQYF,TGTGCCAGCAAGAAAACAGGGGGGAGCTCCTACGAGCAGTACTTC
TRBV11-2,-,TRBJ2-7,-,CASSLGRGPAYEQYF,TGTGCCAGCAGCTTAGGGCGGGGGCCTGCCTACGAGCAGTACTTC
TRBV11-2,-,TRBJ2-7,-,CASSPNPGTSEQYF,TGTGCCAGCAGCCCAAACCCGGGGACTTCGGAGCAGTACTTC
TRBV7-8,few,TRBJ2-7,-,CASSLDLRTEQYF,TGTGCCAGCAGCTTAGATCTTAGAACCGAGCAGTACTTC
TRBV2,-,TRBJ2-3,TRBD2,CASNLLAEGTDTQYF,TGTGCCAGCAATCTCCTAGCGGAAGGCACAGATACGCAGTATTTT
TRBV21-1,-,TRBJ2-1,-,CASSKCRGKLLHNEQFF,TGTGCCAGCAGCAAATGTCGCGGGAAACTACTACACAATGAGCAGTTCTTC
TRBV11-2,few,TRBJ1-4,-,CASSSIREVNEKLFF,TGTGCCAGCAGTTCAATTCGGGAGGTTAATGAAAAACTGTTTTTT
TRBV5-4,few,TRBJ1-2,TRBD1,CASSPGGRGGYGYTF,TGTGCCAGCAGCCCAGGGGGACGGGGTGGCTATGGCTACACCTTC
TRBV4-3,-,TRBJ2-3,TRBD1,CASSQDQAGGRTQYF,TGCGCCAGCAGCCAAGACCAGGCAGGGGGCCGTACGCAGTATTTT
TRBV5-8,-,TRBJ1-4,TRBD1,CASSLTGLGNEKLFF,TGTGCCAGCAGCCTGACAGGGCTGGGCAATGAAAAACTGTTTTTT
TRBV2,-,TRBJ1-1,-,CASRSRVGNAEAFF,TGTGCCAGCAGGTCCAGGGTAGGGAACGCTGAAGCTTTCTTT
TRBV2,-,TRBJ1-1,-,CASRVDRMNTEAFF,TGTGCCAGCAGAGTGGACAGAATGAACACTGAAGCTTTCTTT
TRBV4-3,few,TRBJ2-3,-,CASSQEVYYAGTDTQYF,TGCGCCAGCAGCCAAGAGGTTTACTACGCGGGGACAGATACGCAGTATTTT
TRBV7-9,-,TRBJ1-2,-,CASSRDDRRYGYTF,TGTGCCAGCAGCAGAGACGACAGGAGATATGGCTACACCTTC
TRBV9,-,TRBJ2-1,TRBD2,CASSAGRGGFNEQFF,TGTGCCAGCAGCGCAGGGCGGGGGGGCTTTAATGAGCAGTTCTTC
TRBV19,-,TRBJ1-3,TRBD1,CASSIRGDTIYF,TGTGCCAGTAGTATCAGGGGGGACACCATATATTTT
TRBV11-3,-,TRBJ2-3,-,CASSLAAGTDTQYF,TGTGCCAGCAGCTTGGCGGCGGGCACAGATACGCAGTATTTT
TRBV18,-,TRBJ1-5,TRBD1,CASSPYFGLQGNQPQHF,TGTGCCAGCTCACCATACTTCGGCCTACAGGGGAACCAGCCCCAGCATTTT
TRBV21-1,few,TRBJ2-2,-,CASSPQGSDGELFF,TGTGCCAGCAGCCCCCAGGGGAGTGACGGGGAGCTGTTTTTT
TRBV11-3,few,TRBJ2-2,-,CASSLGAPAGELFF,TGTGCCAGCAGCTTAGGGGCCCCGGCAGGGGAGCTGTTTTTT
TRBV2,few,TRBJ2-5,-,CASSWTVRETQYF,TGTGCCAGCAGTTGGACAGTTCGGGAGACCCAGTACTTC
TRBV5-6,-,TRBJ2-7,-,CASSLAGQLREQYF,TGTGCCAGCAGCTTAGCGGGACAACTACGGGAGCAGTACTTC
TRBV7-2,-,TRBJ2-3,TRBD2,CASSLMGTSGDTQYF,TGTGCCAGCAGCTTAATGGGGACTAGCGGAGATACGCAGTATTTT
TRBV29-1,-,TRBJ1-2,-,CSVGQGTPNYGYTF,TGCAGCGTGGGTCAGGGGACACCTAACTATGGCTACACCTTC